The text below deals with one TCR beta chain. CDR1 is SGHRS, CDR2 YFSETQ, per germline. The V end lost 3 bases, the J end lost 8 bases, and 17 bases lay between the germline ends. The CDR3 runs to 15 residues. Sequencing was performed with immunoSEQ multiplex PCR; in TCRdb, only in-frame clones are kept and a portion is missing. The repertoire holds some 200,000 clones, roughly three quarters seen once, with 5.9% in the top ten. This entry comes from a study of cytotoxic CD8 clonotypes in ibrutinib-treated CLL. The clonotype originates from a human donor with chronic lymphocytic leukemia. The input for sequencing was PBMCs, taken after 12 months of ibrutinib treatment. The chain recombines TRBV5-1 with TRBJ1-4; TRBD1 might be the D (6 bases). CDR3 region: CASSWNTGFREKLFF. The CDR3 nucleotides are TGCGCCAGCAGCTGGAATACAGGGTTTAGGGAAAAACTGTTTTTT. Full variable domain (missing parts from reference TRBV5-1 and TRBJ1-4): KAGVTQTPRYLIKTRGQQVTLSCSPISGHRSVSWYQQTPGQGLQFLFEYFSETQRNKGNFPGRFSGRQFSNSRSEMNVSTLELGDSALYLCASSWNTGFREKLFFGSGTQLSVL.